The clone carrying this TCR beta chain was seen a handful of times. V was pared by 5 bases and J by 5 bases, with 10 bases of the junction left unmatched. The germline CDR1 and CDR2 sequences are MNHEY and SMNVEV (reference sequence). There are 15 residues in the CDR3. Original analysis: For nucleated cells, counts were estimated from reference gene primer amplification. Generated by immunoSEQ multiplex PCR, the TCRdb table keeps only in-frame clones and is missing some. The DNA gave D and trimming, while V, J and clone size come from that table. The sample has some 510,000 clones, approximately 87% seen once; the top ten hold 1.5% to 2%. Donors in Cohort 3 who had recovered were those with two negative PCRs, healthcare professional clearance, or resolution of their symptoms. The data were obtained in a study of blood T cell repertoires in COVID-19.

The V and J genes are TRBV27 and TRBJ2-7; 9 nucleotides match TRBD1. The sample consisted of PBMCs or T cells enriched from blood (not recorded which). The sequence came from a woman aged 40 to 50 who had recovered from COVID-19. In DNA, the CDR3 is TGTGCCAGCAGTCCACAGGGGGCAAGGAGGGACGAGCAGTACTTC. It encodes CASSPQGARRDEQYF.